This T cell receptor beta chain was sequenced for a study of blood T cell repertoires in COVID-19. Study at large: Nucleic acid was either cDNA or gDNA, and it came from T cells, B-cell-depleted T cells, or PBMCs.

The authors' processing: From reference gene primer amplification, estimates of nucleated cell counts were derived. Profiling relied on immunoSEQ multiplex PCR, and the TCRdb table lists in-frame clones only, not all of them. The V and J calls and the clone size are those of that table, but D and trimming were determined from the DNA. Among roughly 40,000 clones listed, roughly three quarters were seen once. Germline lookup yields CDR1 LGHNA and CDR2 YNFKEQ. This CDR3 contains 15 residues. V was trimmed by 1 base and J by 2 bases, leaving 11 bases between them. This clonotype was obtained from a man in his 70s with active or convalescent COVID-19. Specimen: peripheral blood. This chain links TRBV4-2 with TRBJ1-2; possibly TRBD1 for D (6 bases). CDR3: CASSQVGGQNYGYTF. DNA of the CDR3: TGTGCCAGCAGCCAAGTCGGCGGACAGAACTATGGCTACACCTTC.